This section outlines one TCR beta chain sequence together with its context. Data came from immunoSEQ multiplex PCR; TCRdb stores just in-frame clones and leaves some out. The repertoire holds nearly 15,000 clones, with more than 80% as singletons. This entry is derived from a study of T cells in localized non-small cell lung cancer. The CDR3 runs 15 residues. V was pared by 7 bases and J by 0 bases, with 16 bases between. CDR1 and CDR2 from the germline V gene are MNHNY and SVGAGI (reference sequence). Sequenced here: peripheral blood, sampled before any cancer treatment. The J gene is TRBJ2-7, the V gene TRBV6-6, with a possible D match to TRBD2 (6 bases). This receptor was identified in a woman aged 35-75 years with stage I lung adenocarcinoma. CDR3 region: CASTPSAQSSYEQYF. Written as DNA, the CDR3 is TGTGCCAGCACCCCTAGCGCACAAAGCTCCTACGAGCAGTACTTC.